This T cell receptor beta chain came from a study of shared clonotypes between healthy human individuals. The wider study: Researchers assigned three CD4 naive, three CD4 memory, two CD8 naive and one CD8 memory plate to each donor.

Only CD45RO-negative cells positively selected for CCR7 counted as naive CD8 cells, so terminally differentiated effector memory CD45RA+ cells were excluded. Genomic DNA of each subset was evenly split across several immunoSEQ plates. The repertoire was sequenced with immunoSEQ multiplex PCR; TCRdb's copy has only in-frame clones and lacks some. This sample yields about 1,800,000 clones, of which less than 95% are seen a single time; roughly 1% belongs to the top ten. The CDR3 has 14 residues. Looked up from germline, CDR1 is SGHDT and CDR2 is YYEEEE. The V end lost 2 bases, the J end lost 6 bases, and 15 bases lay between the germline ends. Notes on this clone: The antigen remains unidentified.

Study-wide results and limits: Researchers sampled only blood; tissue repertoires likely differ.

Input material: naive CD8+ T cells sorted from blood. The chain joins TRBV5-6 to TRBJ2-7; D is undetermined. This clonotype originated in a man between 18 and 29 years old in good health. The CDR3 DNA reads TGTGCCAGCAGCTTTGGCTCCGTACCCTCCGAGCAGTACTTC. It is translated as CASSFGSVPSEQYF. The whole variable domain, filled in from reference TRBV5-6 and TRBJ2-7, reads DAGVTQSPTHLIKTRGQQVTLRCSPKSGHDTVSWYQQALGQGPQFIFQYYEEEERQRGNFPDRFSGHQFPNYSSELNVNALLLGDSALYLCASSFGSVPSEQYFGPGTRLTVT.